The entry below describes one TCR beta chain. Its target is not known. This specimen belongs to a study of T-cell memory formation after mild COVID-19. In the study overall: TCR clusters were mostly donor specific.

Points from the study as a whole: Cross-reactive memory seemingly joined, as some responding clones were found in pre-infection memory. For second-wave clones that peaked at day 37, SARS-CoV-2 specificity went unverified.

CDR1 and CDR2 (germline): SNHLY, FYNNEI. Trimming removed 6 bases at V and 1 base at J, with 6 bases between. This CDR3 has 12 residues. Using constant-segment primers, 5'RACE produced TCR alpha and TCR beta cDNA libraries carrying sample barcodes and UMIs. TCRdb reanalysed the 5' RACE reads using MiXCR and keeps one entry per CDR3 protein. Here the sample spans about 250,000 distinct CDR3 sequences, 15% being singletons. The TCR comes from an adult woman who had mild COVID-19 (a few samples of this study predate the infection). Cell type and time point are not known. This chain links TRBV2 with TRBJ2-5; no definite D call. Sequenced input: PBMCs or a T cell subset sorted from them (not recorded which). CDR3 DNA: TGTGCCAGCAGAAACGCCCAAGAGACCCAGTACTTC. Translated, it gives CASRNAQETQYF.